In this sample, the clone carrying this T cell receptor beta chain turned up a few times. As yet, its antigen is unknown. Antigen-specific CD4+ T cells were expanded with viral peptide pools in the ViraFEST assay before sequencing. When around 9 days of culture had elapsed, CD4+ T cells were isolated. Confirmation by PCR established that the person had SARS-CoV-2 infection between March and December 2020. Each person got two doses of an mRNA SARS-CoV-2 vaccine, BNT162b2 or mRNA-1273. Trimming pared 5 bases from V and 9 bases from J, leaving 19 bases between. Germline V lookup: CDR1 SEHNR, CDR2 FQNEAQ (reference sequence). The CDR3 sequence is 15 residues long. These data come from a study of vaccination effects on CD4 cells after COVID-19. Profiling relied on immunoSEQ multiplex PCR, and the TCRdb table lists in-frame clones only, not all of them. Of about 18,000 clones listed, over 65% are singletons.

The sequenced sample was CD4+ T cells from PBMCs cultured with SARS-CoV-2 spike peptides, obtained after COVID-19 vaccination. This sequence was found in a human donor who had a prior SARS-CoV-2 infection. The V gene is TRBV7-9, the J gene TRBJ2-2; tentatively, D is TRBD1 (5 bases). The CDR3 nucleotides read TGTGCCAGCAGCCCCGCACAGGAGTGGGTACGGGAGCTGTTTTTT. Translated: CASSPAQEWVRELFF.